This T cell receptor (beta chain) was sequenced in a study of PD-1 blockade in mismatch repair-deficient tumors. Data came from immunoSEQ multiplex PCR; TCRdb stores just in-frame clones and leaves some out. Of roughly 40,000 clones in the sample, 80% to 90% were seen once. This TCR was recovered from an adult with mismatch repair-deficient cancer. The source was peripheral blood, collected approximately 1.5 years after starting pembrolizumab.

In DNA, the CDR3 is TGCGCCAGCAGCCGGGACTCCGGGGGCACAGATACGCAGTATTTT. Residues: CASSRDSGGTDTQYF. The chain combines TRBV5-1 with TRBJ2-3; a possible D gene is TRBD2 (6 bases). Trimming took off 4 bases at V and 1 base at J, with 13 bases between the two ends. The CDR3 is made up of 15 amino acids. Germline V gives CDR1 SGHRS, CDR2 YFSETQ.